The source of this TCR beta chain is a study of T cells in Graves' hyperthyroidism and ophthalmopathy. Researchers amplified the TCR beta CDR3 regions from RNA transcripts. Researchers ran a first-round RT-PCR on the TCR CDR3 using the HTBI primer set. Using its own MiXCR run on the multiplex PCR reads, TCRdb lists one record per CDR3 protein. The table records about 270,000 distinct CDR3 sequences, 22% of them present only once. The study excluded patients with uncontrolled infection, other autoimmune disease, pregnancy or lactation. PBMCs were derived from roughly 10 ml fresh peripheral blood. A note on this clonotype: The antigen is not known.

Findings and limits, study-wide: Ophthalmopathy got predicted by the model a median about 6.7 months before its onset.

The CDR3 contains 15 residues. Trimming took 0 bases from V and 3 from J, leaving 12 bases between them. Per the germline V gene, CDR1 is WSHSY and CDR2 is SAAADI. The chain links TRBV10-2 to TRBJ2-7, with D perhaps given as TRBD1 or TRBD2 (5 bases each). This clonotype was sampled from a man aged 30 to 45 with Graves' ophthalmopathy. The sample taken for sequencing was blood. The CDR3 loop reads CASSESGVPGYEQYF. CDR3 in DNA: TGCGCCAGCAGTGAGTCGGGGGTTCCTGGCTACGAGCAGTACTTC.